The rows below give T cell receptor beta chains drawn from one sample of a study of blood T cell repertoires in COVID-19. The data were produced by immunoSEQ multiplex PCR, yet TCRdb's version contains in-frame clones alone and is incomplete. The sample lists 200,000 or so clones, about 80% occurring once. The sequenced sample was PBMCs or T cells enriched from blood (not recorded which). These receptors all stem from a middle-aged woman with acute COVID-19. CDR3s include the opening cysteine and the closing phenylalanine or tryptophan. The D gene is left open where the match is weak. Not all rows give a size; the values are once, few, many and, for expanded clones, a class.

abundance: -
j_gene: TRBJ1-6
d_gene: -
v_gene: TRBV15
CDR3nt: TGTGCCACCAGCAATGTGGGCTTGGATTCACCCCTCCACTTT
CDR3aa: CATSNVGLDSPLHF

abundance: -
j_gene: TRBJ1-2
d_gene: -
v_gene: TRBV5-4
CDR3nt: TGTGCCAGCAGCTTGGAGGCAGGGGAGGGCTACACCTTC
CDR3aa: CASSLEAGEGYTF

abundance: -
j_gene: TRBJ1-5
d_gene: -
v_gene: TRBV20-1
CDR3nt: TGCAGTGCTGCAACTAATCAGCCCCAGCATTTT
CDR3aa: CSAATNQPQHF

abundance: -
j_gene: TRBJ2-2
d_gene: -
v_gene: TRBV12-3/TRBV12-4
CDR3nt: TGTGCCAGCAGTCCCCGGACTCCCGGGGAGCTGTTTTTT
CDR3aa: CASSPRTPGELFF

abundance: once
j_gene: TRBJ2-3
d_gene: TRBD2
v_gene: TRBV11-3
CDR3nt: TGTGCCAGCAGCCCCCTTACTAGCGGGGGGACAGATACGCAGTATTTT
CDR3aa: CASSPLTSGGTDTQYF

abundance: -
j_gene: TRBJ2-6
d_gene: -
v_gene: TRBV2
CDR3nt: TGTGCCAGCAGGGAAATCAGGCTAGCGTCACTCTCTGGGGCCAACGTCCTGACTTTC
CDR3aa: CASREIRLASLSGANVLTF

abundance: -
j_gene: TRBJ1-4
d_gene: -
v_gene: TRBV3-1/TRBV3-2
CDR3nt: TGTGCCAGCAGCCCCGCCGGAACGAGGGATGAAAAACTGTTTTTT
CDR3aa: CASSPAGTRDEKLFF

abundance: few
j_gene: TRBJ1-5
d_gene: -
v_gene: TRBV20-1
CDR3nt: TGCAGTGCAACTTGGGGGGGCCAGCATTTT
CDR3aa: CSATWGGQHF

abundance: -
j_gene: TRBJ2-5
d_gene: TRBD2
v_gene: TRBV7-2
CDR3nt: TGTGCCAGCAGCTACCGACTAGCGGGGGGCTGGGGGACCCAGTACTTC
CDR3aa: CASSYRLAGGWGTQYF

abundance: -
j_gene: TRBJ2-1
d_gene: -
v_gene: TRBV6-1
CDR3nt: TGTGCCAGCAGTGAAGCTACAGGGCTCGCAAAGCAGTTCTTC
CDR3aa: CASSEATGLAKQFF

abundance: once
j_gene: TRBJ2-5
d_gene: TRBD2
v_gene: TRBV4-2
CDR3nt: TGTGCCAGCAGCCGCTTAGCGGGAGGATCGGAGACCCAGTACTTC
CDR3aa: CASSRLAGGSETQYF

abundance: -
j_gene: TRBJ2-7
d_gene: TRBD1
v_gene: TRBV29-1
CDR3nt: TGCAGCGTTGAACAGGGGGACTACGAGCAGTACTTC
CDR3aa: CSVEQGDYEQYF

abundance: -
j_gene: TRBJ1-2
d_gene: TRBD1
v_gene: TRBV7-2
CDR3nt: TGTGCCAGCAGCCCATCGACGGGACAGGGATCTCTTAACTATGGCTACACCTTC
CDR3aa: CASSPSTGQGSLNYGYTF

abundance: -
j_gene: TRBJ1-2
d_gene: -
v_gene: TRBV15
CDR3nt: TGTGCCACCAGCACCCGCCAGGGTAACTATGGCTACACCTTC
CDR3aa: CATSTRQGNYGYTF

abundance: once
j_gene: TRBJ2-7
d_gene: TRBD1
v_gene: TRBV5-1
CDR3nt: TGCGCCAGCAACTACGACGGGACAGTCTCCTACGAGCAGTACTTC
CDR3aa: CASNYDGTVSYEQYF

abundance: few
j_gene: TRBJ1-5
d_gene: -
v_gene: TRBV11-2
CDR3nt: TGTGCCAGCAGCATCACGGACAGTCGAAGGGAGCCCCAGCATTTT
CDR3aa: CASSITDSRREPQHF

abundance: -
j_gene: TRBJ1-1
d_gene: -
v_gene: TRBV6-2/TRBV6-3
CDR3nt: TGTGCCAGCAGTTACTGGTCGGACACTGAAGCTTTCTTT
CDR3aa: CASSYWSDTEAFF

abundance: -
j_gene: TRBJ1-1
d_gene: TRBD1
v_gene: TRBV6-5
CDR3nt: TGTGCCAGCAGGTACCGGGACAGGGCCTTCGAAGCTTTCTTT
CDR3aa: CASRYRDRAFEAFF

abundance: -
j_gene: TRBJ1-5
d_gene: TRBD1
v_gene: TRBV15
CDR3nt: TGTGCCACCAGCAGAGACCATCGACAGGGAAATCAGCCCCAGCATTTT
CDR3aa: CATSRDHRQGNQPQHF

abundance: -
j_gene: TRBJ2-4
d_gene: -
v_gene: TRBV5-8
CDR3nt: TGTGCCAGCAACGGCGGGGCCAAAAACATTCAGTACTTC
CDR3aa: CASNGGAKNIQYF

abundance: -
j_gene: TRBJ2-7
d_gene: -
v_gene: TRBV27
CDR3nt: TGTGCCAGCAGTTTATCCGGGGGTGGTGAGCAGTACTTC
CDR3aa: CASSLSGGGEQYF

abundance: -
j_gene: TRBJ1-6
d_gene: TRBD1
v_gene: TRBV9
CDR3nt: TGTGCCAGCAGCGTCTTGGGACAGTCCAATTCACCCCTCCACTTT
CDR3aa: CASSVLGQSNSPLHF

abundance: -
j_gene: TRBJ1-1
d_gene: TRBD1
v_gene: TRBV4-1
CDR3nt: TGCGCCAGCAGCCCACACGCGACAGGGGGCGGCACTGAAGCTTTCTTT
CDR3aa: CASSPHATGGGTEAFF

abundance: -
j_gene: TRBJ2-3
d_gene: TRBD2
v_gene: TRBV7-9
CDR3nt: TGTGCCAGCAGCTCTTGGACTAGCACTAGCACAGATACGCAGTATTTT
CDR3aa: CASSSWTSTSTDTQYF

abundance: -
j_gene: TRBJ1-2
d_gene: -
v_gene: TRBV27
CDR3nt: TGTGCCAGCAGTCAAGGGAGAAACCCCTATGGCTACACCTTC
CDR3aa: CASSQGRNPYGYTF

abundance: -
j_gene: TRBJ2-7
d_gene: TRBD1
v_gene: TRBV2
CDR3nt: TGTGCCACTAAGGGACAGGGCGGCGAGCAGTACTTC
CDR3aa: CATKGQGGEQYF

abundance: -
j_gene: TRBJ1-5
d_gene: -
v_gene: TRBV6-1
CDR3nt: TGTGCCAGCAGTGAAGCGGGAGGGGTCCGTCATCAGCCCCAGCATTTT
CDR3aa: CASSEAGGVRHQPQHF